What follows are 16 T cell receptor beta chains derived from one specimen sequenced in a study of OX40 agonist ivuxolimab in advanced cancers. The data were produced by immunoSEQ multiplex PCR, yet TCRdb's version contains in-frame clones alone and is incomplete. The sample yields about 69,000 clones, 80% to 85% seen once. The source was CD4+ or CD8+ T cells sorted from blood, collected in a trial of the OX40 agonist ivuxolimab. These receptor sequences come from an adult with an advanced solid tumor such as melanoma, head and neck, liver or kidney cancer.

The V call is TRBV5-1, the J call TRBJ1-1; a possible D gene is TRBD1 (5 bases). CDR1 SGHRS and CDR2 YFSETQ come from the germline V gene. V was clipped by 5 bases and J by 2 bases, with 10 bases between them. The CDR3 is made up of 13 amino acids. In nucleotides, the CDR3 is TGCGCCAGCAGGGTCAGGGAAAACACTGAAGCTTTCTTT. Protein product: CASRVRENTEAFF.

J is TRBJ1-1 and V is TRBV7-9; D is uncertain. Germline lookup yields CDR1 SEHNR and CDR2 FQNEAQ (reference sequence). The CDR3 is made up of 11 amino acids. V lost 2 bases and J 7 bases, leaving 5 bases between the germline ends. The CDR3 spells CASSLNDEAFF. DNA for the CDR3: TGTGCCAGCAGCTTAAATGATGAAGCTTTCTTT.

This clone was detected only a few times. The chain combines TRBV30 with TRBJ1-1; no reliable D call. V gave up 0 bases and J gave up 9 bases, with 17 bases separating them. Germline CDR1 and CDR2: GTSNPN and SVGIG (reference sequence). CDR3 length: 14 amino acids. This chain's CDR3 is CAWSVNALARQAFF. The CDR3 DNA reads as TGTGCCTGGAGTGTAAATGCATTGGCTCGCCAAGCTTTCTTT.

V is TRBV6-1 and J is TRBJ2-7; D possibly corresponds to TRBD1 (6 bases). Looked up from germline, CDR1 is MNHNS and CDR2 is SASEGT. Trimming cost V 8 bases and J 5 bases, with 16 bases left between them. The length of the CDR3 is 13 residues. CDR3 DNA: TGTGCCAGCCGGGTAGGGGGTAAGGACGAGCAGTACTTC. It codes for CASRVGGKDEQYF.

In the case of this clone: Other DNA sequences in the same sample also yield this CDR3. The chain joins TRBV4-1 to TRBJ2-1; weak D call: TRBD1 (5 bases). The CDR3 sequence is 14 residues long. V shed 0 bases and J shed 5 bases, with 8 bases lying between them. Per the germline V gene, CDR1 is MGHRA and CDR2 is YSYEKL. The CDR3 loop is CASSQEGLDNEQFF. The CDR3 coding sequence is TGCGCCAGCAGCCAAGAGGGGCTAGACAATGAGCAGTTCTTC.

This clone has a single count. The V call is TRBV7-9, the J call TRBJ2-3, with 11 bases that match TRBD2. The germline V gene has CDR1 SEHNR and CDR2 FQNEAQ (reference sequence). The CDR3 covers 16 residues. The J segment lost 3 bases and the V segment lost 4 bases, leaving 6 bases of the junction unmatched. The CDR3 loop reads CASSSGASGRTDTQYF. For the CDR3, the DNA is TGTGCCAGCAGCTCTGGGGCTAGCGGGAGGACAGATACGCAGTATTTT.

This clone occurred once. The chain carries TRBV14 and TRBJ2-7; D possibly matches TRBD1 or TRBD2 (5 bases each). V lost 0 bases and J lost 2, with 11 bases in between. Germline V gene lookup returns CDR1 SGHDN and CDR2 FVKESK. The CDR3 totals 15 residues. The DNA of the CDR3 is TGTGCCAGCAGCCAAGATCGGGGCCTTACCTACGAGCAGTACTTC. This encodes CASSQDRGLTYEQYF.

This chain joins TRBV28 and TRBJ1-5, with 7 bases matching TRBD1. Germline lookup yields CDR1 MDHEN and CDR2 SYDVKM. The V gene end was trimmed by 6 bases and the J gene end by 7 bases; junction bases not matched to a gene: 6. The length of the CDR3 is 13 residues. DNA for the CDR3: TGTGCCAGCAGCACAGGGGTGCGACAGCCCCAGCATTTT. Translating gives CASSTGVRQPQHF. Based on the CDR3 plus reference TRBV28 and TRBJ1-5, the full variable domain is DVKVTQSSRYLVKRTGEKVFLECVQDMDHENMFWYRQDPGLGLRLIYFSYDVKMKEKGDIPEGYSVSREKKERFSLILESASTNQTSMYLCASSTGVRQPQHFGDGTRLSIL.

CDR3 loop: CASSWEGTQETQYF. The CDR3 nucleotides read TGCGCCAGCAGCTGGGAGGGCACACAAGAGACCCAGTACTTC. This sequence joins TRBV5-1 and TRBJ2-5, with 7 bases aligning to TRBD2. Per germline, CDR1 SGHRS and CDR2 YFSETQ. The trim removed 3 bases at V and 2 bases at J, leaving 4 bases unmatched. CDR3 length: 14 amino acids.

As to this clone: No conserved phenylalanine or tryptophan ends this CDR3, so it is likely a read error. The chain is built from TRBV10-2 and TRBJ1-2, with D unresolved. Deletions cut 6 bases from V and 4 bases from J, with 6 bases between. The germline CDR1 and CDR2 sequences are WSHSY and SAAADI. The CDR3 is made up of 11 amino acids. The CDR3 loop reads CASSGIYGYTL. As DNA, the CDR3 is TGCGCCAGCAGCGGGATCTATGGCTACACCCTC.

V and J are TRBV29-1 and TRBJ2-1; D might be TRBD1 or TRBD2, each matching 6 bases. Germline V gene lookup returns CDR1 SQVTM and CDR2 ANQGSEA. This CDR3 region has 15 residues. V was pared by 5 bases and J by 6 bases, with 20 bases between. CDR3 in amino acids: CSVLEGGFEGNEQFF. The CDR3 nucleotides read TGCAGCGTTCTCGAGGGGGGTTTTGAGGGCAATGAGCAGTTCTTC.

This clone showed up just a few times. This sequence joins TRBV9 and TRBJ2-1; 10 bases fit TRBD2. Germline lookup yields CDR1 SGDLS and CDR2 YYNGEE. V shed 1 base and J 7 bases; nucleotides not matched to a gene: 8. This CDR3 spans 16 amino acids. For the CDR3, the DNA is TGTGCCAGCAGCGTATCGCTAGCGGGAGCGATTAATGAGCAGTTCTTC. Amino acids: CASSVSLAGAINEQFF.

The chain recombines TRBV7-9 with TRBJ1-4; tentative D call: TRBD1 (5 bases). V gave up 2 bases and J gave up 8 bases, with 18 bases separating them. The CDR3 covers 16 residues. Germline values: CDR1 SEHNR, CDR2 FQNEAQ (reference sequence). The CDR3 here is CASSLTLGGGREKLFF. The CDR3, as DNA: TGTGCCAGCAGCTTAACCCTTGGCGGGGGACGAGAAAAACTGTTTTTT.

V gene TRBV10-3 combines with J gene TRBJ2-7, with a tentative D call TRBD2 (5 bases). Germline V gene sequence: CDR1 ENHRY, CDR2 SYGVKD. Trimming left V 0 bases short and J 9 bases short, with 6 bases between. This CDR3 has 11 amino acids. CDR3 amino acids: CAISESGVQYF. In DNA, the CDR3 is TGTGCCATCAGTGAGTCCGGGGTGCAGTACTTC.

The V gene is TRBV28, the J gene TRBJ2-7, with 7 bases fitting TRBD1. In germline, CDR1 is MDHEN, CDR2 SYDVKM. This CDR3 is built from 18 residues. V lost 5 bases to trimming and J lost 2 bases; unmatched junction nucleotides: 18. CDR3 nucleotides: TGTGCCAGCAGTACCTCACAGGGGTGGGGGAGAAGGGCCTACGAGCAGTACTTC. Translated, it gives CASSTSQGWGRRAYEQYF.

V and J are TRBV27 and TRBJ2-1, with unresolved D. Per germline, CDR1 MNHEY and CDR2 SMNVEV (reference sequence). V was pared by 0 bases and J by 0 bases, with 6 bases between. The CDR3 runs to 15 residues. CDR3 coding DNA: TGTGCCAGCAGTTTATCCCCTTACTCCTACAATGAGCAGTTCTTC. Translated: CASSLSPYSYNEQFF.